These T cell receptor beta chains were read from a single sample in a study of OX40 agonist ivuxolimab in advanced cancers. Profiled with immunoSEQ multiplex PCR; TCRdb holds only in-frame clones, not every one. The sample lists more than 65,000 clones; over 75% were seen once. Here the sequenced sample was CD4+ or CD8+ T cells sorted from blood, taken in a trial of the OX40 agonist ivuxolimab. These receptors all come from an adult with an advanced solid tumor such as melanoma, head and neck, liver or kidney cancer. The CDR3 runs from the conserved cysteine through the conserved F or W. A D gene is named only where the DNA matches it firmly. Clone sizes are given selectively: once, few, many, or a class where the clone is expanded.

j_call v_call clone_size d_call cdr3_length cdr3_aa cdr3_nt
TRBJ2-1 TRBV12-5 . . 15 CASGTGAGGRNEQFF TGTGCTAGTGGAACAGGGGCCGGGGGACGCAATGAGCAGTTCTTC
TRBJ2-2 TRBV5-1 . TRBD2 14 CASTGRGLSGELFF TGCGCCAGCACGGGGAGGGGTTTGTCCGGGGAGCTGTTTTTT
TRBJ1-1 TRBV30 . . 12 CAWRVRNTEAFF TGTGCCTGGAGAGTCAGGAACACTGAAGCTTTCTTT
TRBJ1-2 TRBV6-1 once TRBD1 16 CASSEMVGTGRNGYTF TGTGCCAGCAGTGAAATGGTGGGGACAGGGCGAAATGGCTACACCTTC
TRBJ1-5 TRBV18 . TRBD1 13 CASSPGLRGFQHF TGTGCCAGCTCACCCGGACTCAGGGGGTTCCAGCATTTT
TRBJ2-1 TRBV2 . . 12 CASSDGAVQQFF TGTGCCAGCAGTGACGGGGCGGTACAGCAGTTCTTC
TRBJ2-2 TRBV5-1 . . 18 CASSTPTHAGSTTGELFF TGCGCCAGCAGCACTCCAACACACGCCGGGAGCACTACCGGGGAGCTGTTTTTT
TRBJ1-1 TRBV29-1 . TRBD1 14 CSVFDRDLNTEAFF TGCAGCGTGTTCGACAGGGATTTGAACACTGAAGCTTTCTTT
TRBJ1-1 TRBV18 few . 15 CASSLSGARNTEAFF TGTGCCAGCTCACTCTCAGGGGCCCGGAACACTGAAGCTTTCTTT
TRBJ1-5 TRBV19 . . 15 CASSISTTGIQPQHF TGTGCCAGTAGTATAAGTACTACAGGTATTCAGCCCCAGCATTTT
TRBJ1-5 TRBV21-1 . . 14 CASSKVSNHQPQHF TGTGCCAGCAGCAAAGTTAGTAATCATCAGCCCCAGCATTTT
TRBJ2-2 TRBV2 . . 14 CASTRLANTGELFF TGTGCCAGCACGAGGCTGGCGAACACCGGGGAGCTGTTTTTT
TRBJ1-1 TRBV5-1 few . 14 CASSALTGNTEAFF TGCGCCAGCAGCGCGCTGACAGGGAACACTGAAGCTTTCTTT
TRBJ1-2 TRBV19 . TRBD1 17 CASSIPRDRGGDYGYTF TGTGCCAGTAGTATACCCCGGGACAGGGGAGGAGACTATGGCTACACCTTC
TRBJ2-7 TRBV9 once . 15 CASSPGGALSYEQYF TGTGCCAGCAGCCCCGGAGGGGCCCTCTCCTACGAGCAGTACTTC
TRBJ2-3 TRBV7-3 . TRBD2 16 CASSLGPGLNTDTQYF TGTGCCAGCAGCTTAGGACCGGGACTAAACACAGATACGCAGTATTTT
TRBJ2-3 TRBV5-8 . . 14 CASSLEFSTDTQYF TGTGCCAGCAGCTTGGAGTTTAGCACAGATACGCAGTATTTT
TRBJ2-7 TRBV11-2 . . 17 CASSSNLGATSSYEQYF TGTGCCAGCAGCTCGAACCTGGGGGCTACGAGCTCCTACGAGCAGTACTTC
TRBJ2-3 TRBV4-3 . TRBD2 20 CASSQDGGLAGAPGGDTQYF TGCGCCAGCAGCCAAGATGGGGGACTAGCGGGGGCTCCAGGGGGAGATACGCAGTATTTT
TRBJ2-7 TRBV30 . . 14 CAWSGGGSTYEQYF TGTGCCTGGAGTGGTGGGGGGTCTACCTACGAGCAGTACTTC
TRBJ2-4 TRBV5-4 once TRBD2 16 CASSYPEREGGNIQYF TGTGCCAGCAGCTACCCTGAGCGGGAGGGAGGAAACATTCAGTACTTC
TRBJ2-6 TRBV9 . TRBD1 19 CASSATTGTGGSGANVLTF TGTGCCAGCAGCGCCACTACCGGGACAGGGGGGTCCGGGGCCAACGTCCTGACTTTC
TRBJ2-3 TRBV18 . TRBD2 15 CASSLRLAITDTQYF TGTGCCAGCTCACTGCGACTAGCTATCACAGATACGCAGTATTTT
TRBJ2-1 TRBV2 . . 15 CASRDHLSSYNEQFF TGTGCCAGCAGAGATCATTTGAGCTCCTACAATGAGCAGTTCTTC
TRBJ2-7 TRBV10-3 . TRBD1 13 CATTYGQGLEQYF TGTGCCACCACCTACGGACAGGGGCTCGAGCAGTACTTC
TRBJ1-2 TRBV6-1 . . 13 CASSEFGGSGYTF TGTGCCAGCAGTGAATTTGGGGGGAGTGGCTACACCTTC
TRBJ1-5 TRBV6-5 . TRBD1 14 CASRPQQGAGAQHF TGTGCCAGCAGACCACAACAGGGGGCGGGGGCCCAGCATTTT
TRBJ2-2 TRBV6-6 . . 11 CASWVAGELFF TGTGCCAGCTGGGTAGCCGGGGAGCTGTTTTTT
TRBJ2-3 TRBV10-1 . . 11 CASSDSYTQYF TGCGCCAGCAGTGACAGCTATACGCAGTATTTT
TRBJ2-7 TRBV12-5 . . 16 CASGLVLTASSYEQYF TGTGCTAGTGGTTTGGTCCTGACAGCGAGCTCCTACGAGCAGTACTTC
TRBJ2-5 TRBV11-2 . TRBD2 18 CASSLGGAAASGTKTQYF TGTGCCAGCAGCTTAGGGGGTGCTGCGGCTAGCGGGACAAAGACCCAGTACTTC
TRBJ1-2 TRBV2 . TRBD1 13 CASTIDRDYGYTF TGTGCCAGCACCATAGACAGGGACTATGGCTACACCTTC
TRBJ1-1 TRBV14 . . 15 CASSPRLGRNTEAFF TGTGCCAGCAGCCCTCGTTTGGGCAGGAACACTGAAGCTTTCTTT
TRBJ1-2 TRBV19 . TRBD1 15 CASSFPTGSNYGYTF TGTGCCAGTAGTTTTCCGACAGGGTCAAACTATGGCTACACCTTC
TRBJ2-1 TRBV13 . . 13 CASSYRQNNEQFF TGTGCCAGCAGCTACCGACAGAACAATGAGCAGTTCTTC
TRBJ1-2 TRBV2 . . 16 CASIGRDKKPPYGYTF TGTGCCAGCATAGGCCGGGACAAGAAGCCGCCCTATGGCTACACCTTC
TRBJ2-7 TRBV4-1 . . 14 CASSAPGTRGEQYF TGCGCCAGCAGCGCCCCCGGGACACGTGGCGAGCAGTACTTC
TRBJ2-2 TRBV21-1 . . 16 CASSKGGRVNTGELFF TGTGCCAGCAGCAAGGGGGGCAGGGTGAACACCGGGGAGCTGTTTTTT
TRBJ2-7 TRBV6-1 . TRBD1 14 CASSMNRGSYEQYF TGTGCCAGCTCCATGAACAGGGGTTCCTACGAGCAGTACTTC
TRBJ1-1 TRBV18 once . 14 CASSRQDQNTEAFF TGTGCCAGCTCACGACAGGACCAGAACACTGAAGCTTTCTTT
TRBJ1-2 TRBV9 . . 11 CASVRDYGYTF TGTGCCAGTGTCCGAGACTATGGCTACACCTTC
TRBJ2-3 TRBV14 . . 15 CASSQVAGSTDTQYF TGTGCCAGCAGCCAAGTGGCGGGAAGCACAGATACGCAGTATTTT
TRBJ1-1 TRBV6-6 few . 14 CASRPSVGDTEAFF TGTGCCAGCAGACCTTCGGTGGGGGACACTGAAGCTTTCTTT
TRBJ2-7 TRBV2 once . 11 CASMAGYEQYF TGTGCCAGCATGGCCGGCTACGAGCAGTACTTC
TRBJ2-7 TRBV5-1 . . 12 CASSLGYYEQYF TGCGCCAGCAGCTTGGGATACTACGAGCAGTACTTC
TRBJ2-7 TRBV15 . TRBD1 14 CATSREQGPYEQYF TGTGCCACCAGCAGAGAACAGGGGCCCTACGAGCAGTACTTC
TRBJ1-1 TRBV7-8 . . 14 CASSLVTLNTEAFF TGTGCCAGCAGCCTCGTGACCCTCAACACTGAAGCTTTCTTT
TRBJ2-7 TRBV13 few . 15 CASSLGTGVSYEQYF TGTGCCAGCAGCTTAGGGACCGGCGTATCCTACGAGCAGTACTTC
TRBJ1-4 TRBV21-1 . . 15 CASSIRGQSNEKLFF TGTGCCAGCAGCATCAGGGGGCAAAGTAATGAAAAACTGTTTTTT
TRBJ1-1 TRBV5-1 . . 14 CASIGGIMNTEAFF TGCGCCAGCATAGGGGGAATTATGAACACTGAAGCTTTCTTT
TRBJ1-1 TRBV27 . TRBD1 16 CASRLMGQGLNTEAFF TGTGCCAGCAGACTGATGGGACAGGGGTTGAACACTGAAGCTTTCTTT
TRBJ1-5 TRBV30 . TRBD1 17 CAWSKPTGDLSNQPQHF TGTGCCTGGAGTAAACCTACAGGGGACCTTAGCAATCAGCCCCAGCATTTT